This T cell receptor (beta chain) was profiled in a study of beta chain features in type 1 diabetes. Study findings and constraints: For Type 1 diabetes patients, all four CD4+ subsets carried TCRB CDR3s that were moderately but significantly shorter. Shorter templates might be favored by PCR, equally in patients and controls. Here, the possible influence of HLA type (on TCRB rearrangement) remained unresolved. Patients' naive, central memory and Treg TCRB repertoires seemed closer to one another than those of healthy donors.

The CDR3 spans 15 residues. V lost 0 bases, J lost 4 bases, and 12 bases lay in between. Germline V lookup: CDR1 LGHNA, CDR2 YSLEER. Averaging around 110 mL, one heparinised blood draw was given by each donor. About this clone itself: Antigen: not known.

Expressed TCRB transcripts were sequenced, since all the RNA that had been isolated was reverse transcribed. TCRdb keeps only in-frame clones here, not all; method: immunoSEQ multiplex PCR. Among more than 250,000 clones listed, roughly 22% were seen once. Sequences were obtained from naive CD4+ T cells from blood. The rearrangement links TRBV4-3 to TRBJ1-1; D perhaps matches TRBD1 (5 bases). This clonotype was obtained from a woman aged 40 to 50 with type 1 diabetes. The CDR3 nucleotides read TGCGCCAGCAGCCAAGACGGCAGGGCTGGCACTGAAGCTTTCTTT. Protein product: CASSQDGRAGTEAFF.